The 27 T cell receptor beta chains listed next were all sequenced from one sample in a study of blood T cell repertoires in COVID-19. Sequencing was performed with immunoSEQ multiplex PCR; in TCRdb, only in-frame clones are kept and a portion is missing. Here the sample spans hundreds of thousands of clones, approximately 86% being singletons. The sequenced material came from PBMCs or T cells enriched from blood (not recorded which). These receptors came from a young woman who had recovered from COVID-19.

This CDR3 reads CASSPPWTGGATGELFF. Here the CDR3 DNA reads TGTGCCAGCAGCCCCCCGTGGACAGGGGGAGCCACCGGGGAGCTGTTTTTT. The chain has TRBV9 and TRBJ2-2; 10 bases line up with TRBD1. CDR3 length equals 17 residues. Germline V CDR1 and CDR2: SGDLS, YYNGEE. Trimming cost V 4 bases and J 4 bases; bases outside gene matches: 10.

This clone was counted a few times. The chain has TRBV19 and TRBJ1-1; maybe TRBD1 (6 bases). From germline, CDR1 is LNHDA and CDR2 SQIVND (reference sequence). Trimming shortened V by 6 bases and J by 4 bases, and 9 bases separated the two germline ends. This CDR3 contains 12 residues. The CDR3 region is CASRSGATEAFF. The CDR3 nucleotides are TGTGCCAGTAGGTCAGGGGCCACTGAAGCTTTCTTT. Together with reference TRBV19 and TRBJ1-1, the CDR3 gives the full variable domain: DGGITQSPKYLFRKEGQNVTLSCEQNLNHDAMYWYRQDPGQGLRLIYYSQIVNDFQKGDIAEGYSVSREKKESFPLTVTSAQKNPTAFYLCASRSGATEAFFGQGTRLTVV.

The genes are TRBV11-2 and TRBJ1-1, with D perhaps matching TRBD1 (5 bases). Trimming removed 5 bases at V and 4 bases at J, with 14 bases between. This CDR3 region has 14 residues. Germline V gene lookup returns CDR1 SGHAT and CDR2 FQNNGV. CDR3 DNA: TGTGCCAGCAGCCTGATTGGGGGGGGCACTGAAGCTTTCTTT. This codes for CASSLIGGGTEAFF.

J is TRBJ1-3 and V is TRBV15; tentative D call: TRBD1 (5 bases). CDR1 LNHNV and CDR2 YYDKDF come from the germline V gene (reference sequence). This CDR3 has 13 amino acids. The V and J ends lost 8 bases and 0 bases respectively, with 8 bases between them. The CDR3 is CATRDSSGNTIYF. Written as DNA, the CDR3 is TGTGCCACCCGCGACAGCTCTGGAAACACCATATATTTT.

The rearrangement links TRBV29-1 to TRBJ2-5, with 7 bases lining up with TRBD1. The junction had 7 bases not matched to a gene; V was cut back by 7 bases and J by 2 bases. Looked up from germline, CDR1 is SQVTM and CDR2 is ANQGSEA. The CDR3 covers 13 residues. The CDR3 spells CSGIPGQQETQYF. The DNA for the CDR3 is TGCAGCGGCATACCGGGACAGCAAGAGACCCAGTACTTC.

CDR3 sequence: CASLDRNNEKLFF. The DNA of the CDR3 is TGTGCCAGCCTCGACAGAAATAATGAAAAACTGTTTTTT. The chain has TRBV28 and TRBJ1-4, with D maybe TRBD1 (5 bases). The CDR3 is 13 residues long. CDR1 is MDHEN and CDR2 is SYDVKM in the germline V gene. V was clipped by 8 bases and J by 4 bases, with 11 bases between them.

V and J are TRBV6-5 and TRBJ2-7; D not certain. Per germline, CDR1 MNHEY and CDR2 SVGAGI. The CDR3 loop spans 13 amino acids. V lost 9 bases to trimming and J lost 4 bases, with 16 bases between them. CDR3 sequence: CASSRQELYEQYF. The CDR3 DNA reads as TGTGCCAGTAGTCGCCAGGAACTTTACGAGCAGTACTTC.

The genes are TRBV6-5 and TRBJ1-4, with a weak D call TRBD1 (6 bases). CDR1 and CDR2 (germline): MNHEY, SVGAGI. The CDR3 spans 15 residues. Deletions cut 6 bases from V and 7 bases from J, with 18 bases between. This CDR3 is CASRRIQGASEKLFF. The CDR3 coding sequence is TGTGCCAGCAGGAGAATACAGGGAGCGAGTGAAAAACTGTTTTTT.

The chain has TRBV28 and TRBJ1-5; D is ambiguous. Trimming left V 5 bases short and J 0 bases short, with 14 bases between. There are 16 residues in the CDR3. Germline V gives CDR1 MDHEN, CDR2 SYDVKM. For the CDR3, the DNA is TGTGCCAGCAGTACGATCTCCGGTGATAGCAATCAGCCCCAGCATTTT. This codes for CASSTISGDSNQPQHF.

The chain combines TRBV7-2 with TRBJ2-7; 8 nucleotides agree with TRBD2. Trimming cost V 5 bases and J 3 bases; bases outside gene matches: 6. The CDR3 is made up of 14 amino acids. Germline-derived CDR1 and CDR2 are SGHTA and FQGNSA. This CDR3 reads CASSAREGHYEQYF. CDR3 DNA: TGTGCCAGCAGCGCCCGGGAGGGCCACTACGAGCAGTACTTC.

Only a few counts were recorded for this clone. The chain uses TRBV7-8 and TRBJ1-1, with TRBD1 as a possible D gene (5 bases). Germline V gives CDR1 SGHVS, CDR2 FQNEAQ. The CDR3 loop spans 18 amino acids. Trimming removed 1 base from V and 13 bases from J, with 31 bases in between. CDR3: CASSLGNFRAGWARGGFF. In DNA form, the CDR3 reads TGTGCCAGCAGCTTAGGAAATTTTCGGGCAGGGTGGGCAAGGGGAGGTTTCTTT.

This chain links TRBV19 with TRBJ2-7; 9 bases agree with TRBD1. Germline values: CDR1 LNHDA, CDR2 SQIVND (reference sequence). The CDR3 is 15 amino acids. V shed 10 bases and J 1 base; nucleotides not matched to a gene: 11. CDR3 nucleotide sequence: TGTGCCACCTCGATGCCGGGACAGGGATCCTACGAGCAGTACTTC. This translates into CATSMPGQGSYEQYF.

The CDR3 DNA follows: TGTGCCAGCAGTTTGGTTGTGGACAGGGATCATTCACCCCTCCACTTT. The encoded protein is CASSLVVDRDHSPLHF. This chain connects TRBV28 to TRBJ1-6; 8 nucleotides agree with TRBD1. Germline V gene lookup returns CDR1 MDHEN and CDR2 SYDVKM. This CDR3 spans 16 amino acids. The trim removed 3 bases at V and 8 bases at J, leaving 9 bases unmatched.

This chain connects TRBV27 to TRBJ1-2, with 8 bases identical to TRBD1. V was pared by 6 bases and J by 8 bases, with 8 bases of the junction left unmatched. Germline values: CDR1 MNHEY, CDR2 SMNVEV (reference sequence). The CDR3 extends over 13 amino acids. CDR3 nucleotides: TGTGCCAGCAGCCAAACAGGGGGTAAGGGCTACACCTTC. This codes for CASSQTGGKGYTF.

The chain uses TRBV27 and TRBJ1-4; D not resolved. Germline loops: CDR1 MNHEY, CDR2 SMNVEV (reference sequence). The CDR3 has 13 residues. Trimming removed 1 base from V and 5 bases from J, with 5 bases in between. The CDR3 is CASSLWRNEKLFF. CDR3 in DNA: TGTGCCAGCAGTTTATGGCGGAATGAAAAACTGTTTTTT.

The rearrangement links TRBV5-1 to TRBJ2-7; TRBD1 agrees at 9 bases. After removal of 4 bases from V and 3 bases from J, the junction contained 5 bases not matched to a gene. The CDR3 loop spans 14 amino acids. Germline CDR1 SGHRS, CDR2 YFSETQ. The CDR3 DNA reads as TGCGCCAGCAGCCGGGACAGGGAGGGCTACGAGCAGTACTTC. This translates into CASSRDREGYEQYF.

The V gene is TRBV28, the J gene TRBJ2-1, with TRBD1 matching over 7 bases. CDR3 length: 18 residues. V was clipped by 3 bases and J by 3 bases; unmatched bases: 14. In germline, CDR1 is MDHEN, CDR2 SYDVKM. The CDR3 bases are TGTGCCAGCAGTTTCTCTAGGGGGCTCGGTACCCTCTACAATGAGCAGTTCTTC. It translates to CASSFSRGLGTLYNEQFF.

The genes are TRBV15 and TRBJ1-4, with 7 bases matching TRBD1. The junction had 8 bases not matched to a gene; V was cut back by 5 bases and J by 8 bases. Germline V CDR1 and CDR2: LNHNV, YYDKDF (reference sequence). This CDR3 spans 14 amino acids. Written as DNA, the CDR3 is TGTGCCACCAGCTCCCGGACAGGTTTCGAAAAACTGTTTTTT. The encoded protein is CATSSRTGFEKLFF. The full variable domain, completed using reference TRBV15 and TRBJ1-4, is DAMVIQNPRYQVTQFGKPVTLSCSQTLNHNVMYWYQQKSSQAPKLLFHYYDKDFNNEADTPDNFQSRRPNTSFCFLDIRSPGLGDTAMYLCATSSRTGFEKLFFGSGTQLSVL.

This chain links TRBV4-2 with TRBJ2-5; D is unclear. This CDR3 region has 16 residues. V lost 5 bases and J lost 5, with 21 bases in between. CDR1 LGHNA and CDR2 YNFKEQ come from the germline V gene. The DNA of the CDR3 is TGTGCCAGCAGCGAACAAACCCAGGCTAACGTCGAGACCCAGTACTTC. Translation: CASSEQTQANVETQYF.

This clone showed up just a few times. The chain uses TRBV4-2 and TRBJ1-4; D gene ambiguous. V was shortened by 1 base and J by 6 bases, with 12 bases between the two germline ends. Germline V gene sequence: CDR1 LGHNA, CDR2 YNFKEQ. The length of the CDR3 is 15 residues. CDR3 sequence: CASSQVLDMDEKLFF. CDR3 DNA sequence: TGTGCCAGCAGCCAAGTCTTAGACATGGATGAAAAACTGTTTTTT.

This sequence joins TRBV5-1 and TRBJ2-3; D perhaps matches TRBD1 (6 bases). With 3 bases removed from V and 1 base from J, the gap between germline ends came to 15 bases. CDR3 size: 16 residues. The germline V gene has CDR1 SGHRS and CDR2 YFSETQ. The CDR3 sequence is CASSWGIQGRTDTQYF. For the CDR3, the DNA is TGCGCCAGCAGCTGGGGGATACAGGGCCGCACAGATACGCAGTATTTT.

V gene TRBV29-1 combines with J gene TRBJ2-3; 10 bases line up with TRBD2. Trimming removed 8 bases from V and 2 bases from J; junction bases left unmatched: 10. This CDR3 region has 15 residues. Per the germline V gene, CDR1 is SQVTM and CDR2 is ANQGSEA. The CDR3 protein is CSFTRLAGDTDTQYF. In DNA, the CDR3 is TGCAGCTTCACTCGACTAGCGGGTGACACAGATACGCAGTATTTT.

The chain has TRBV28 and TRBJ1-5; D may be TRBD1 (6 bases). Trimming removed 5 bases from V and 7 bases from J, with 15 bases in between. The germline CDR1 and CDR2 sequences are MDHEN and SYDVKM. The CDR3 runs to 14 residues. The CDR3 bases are TGTGCCAGCAGTGCCAGGGGACCGAACCAGCCCCAGCATTTT. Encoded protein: CASSARGPNQPQHF.

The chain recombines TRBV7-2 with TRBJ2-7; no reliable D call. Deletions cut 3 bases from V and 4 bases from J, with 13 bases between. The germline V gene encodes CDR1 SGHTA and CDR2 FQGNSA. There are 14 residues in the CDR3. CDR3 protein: CASSLPGELYEQYF. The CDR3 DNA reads TGTGCCAGCAGCTTGCCAGGCGAGCTTTACGAGCAGTACTTC.

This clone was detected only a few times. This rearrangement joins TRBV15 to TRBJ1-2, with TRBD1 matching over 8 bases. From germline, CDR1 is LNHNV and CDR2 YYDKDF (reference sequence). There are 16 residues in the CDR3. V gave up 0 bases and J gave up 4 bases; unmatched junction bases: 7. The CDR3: CATSRDWAGGTYGYTF. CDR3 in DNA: TGTGCCACCAGCAGAGATTGGGCAGGGGGCACCTATGGCTACACCTTC. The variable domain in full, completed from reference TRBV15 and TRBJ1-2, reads DAMVIQNPRYQVTQFGKPVTLSCSQTLNHNVMYWYQQKSSQAPKLLFHYYDKDFNNEADTPDNFQSRRPNTSFCFLDIRSPGLGDTAMYLCATSRDWAGGTYGYTFGSGTRLTVV.

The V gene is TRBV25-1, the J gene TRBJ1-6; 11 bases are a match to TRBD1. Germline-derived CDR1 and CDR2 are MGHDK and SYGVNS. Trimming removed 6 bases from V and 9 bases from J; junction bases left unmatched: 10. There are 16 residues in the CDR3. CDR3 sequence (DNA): TGTGCCAGCAGGGTAACCGGGACAGGGGGACGTTCACCCCTCCACTTT. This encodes CASRVTGTGGRSPLHF.

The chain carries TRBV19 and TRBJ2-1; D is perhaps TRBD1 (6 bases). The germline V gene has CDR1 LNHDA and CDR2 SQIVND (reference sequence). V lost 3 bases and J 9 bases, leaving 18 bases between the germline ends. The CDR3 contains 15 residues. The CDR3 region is CASSIDSTGHGEQFF. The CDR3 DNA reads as TGTGCCAGTAGTATCGATTCGACAGGCCATGGTGAGCAGTTCTTC.